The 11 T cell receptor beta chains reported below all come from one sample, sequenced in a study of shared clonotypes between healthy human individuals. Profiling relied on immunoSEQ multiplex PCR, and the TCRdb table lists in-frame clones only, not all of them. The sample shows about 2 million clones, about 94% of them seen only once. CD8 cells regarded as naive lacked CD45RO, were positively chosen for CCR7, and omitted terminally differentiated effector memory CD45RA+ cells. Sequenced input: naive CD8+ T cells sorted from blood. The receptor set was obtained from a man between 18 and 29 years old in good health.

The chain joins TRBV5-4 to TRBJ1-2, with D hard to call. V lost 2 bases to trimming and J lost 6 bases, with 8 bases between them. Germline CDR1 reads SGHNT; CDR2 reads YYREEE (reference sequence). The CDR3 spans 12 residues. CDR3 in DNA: TGTGCCAGCAGCTTCTCCTCTAATGGCTACACCTTC. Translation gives CASSFSSNGYTF.

The CDR3 reads CASSWGASGGEDIQYF. The CDR3 DNA is TGTGCCAGCAGTTGGGGGGCTAGCGGAGGAGAGGACATTCAGTACTTC. The chain recombines TRBV27 with TRBJ2-4; a weak D match, TRBD2 (7 bases). This CDR3 comprises 16 residues. V gave up 4 bases and J gave up 8 bases, with 21 bases separating them. The germline V gene encodes CDR1 MNHEY and CDR2 SMNVEV (reference sequence).

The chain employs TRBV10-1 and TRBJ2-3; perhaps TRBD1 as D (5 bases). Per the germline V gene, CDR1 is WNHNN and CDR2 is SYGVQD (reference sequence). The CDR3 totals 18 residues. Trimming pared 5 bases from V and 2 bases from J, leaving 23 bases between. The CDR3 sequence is CASSPTVVGLFDTDTQYF. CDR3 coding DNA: TGCGCCAGCAGTCCCACTGTTGTGGGGCTTTTTGACACAGATACGCAGTATTTT.

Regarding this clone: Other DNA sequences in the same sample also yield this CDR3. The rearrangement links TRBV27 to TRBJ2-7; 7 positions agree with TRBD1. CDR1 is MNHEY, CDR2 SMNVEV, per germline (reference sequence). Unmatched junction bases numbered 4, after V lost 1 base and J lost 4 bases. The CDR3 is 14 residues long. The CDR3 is CASSLLQGPYEQYF. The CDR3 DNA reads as TGTGCCAGCAGTTTATTACAGGGGCCTTACGAGCAGTACTTC.

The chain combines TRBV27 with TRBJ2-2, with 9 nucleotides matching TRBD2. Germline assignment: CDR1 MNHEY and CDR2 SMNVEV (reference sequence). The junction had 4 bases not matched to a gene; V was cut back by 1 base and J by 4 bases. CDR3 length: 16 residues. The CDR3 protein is CASSLLGGRGTGELFF. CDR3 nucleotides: TGTGCCAGCAGTTTATTGGGCGGGAGGGGCACCGGGGAGCTGTTTTTT.

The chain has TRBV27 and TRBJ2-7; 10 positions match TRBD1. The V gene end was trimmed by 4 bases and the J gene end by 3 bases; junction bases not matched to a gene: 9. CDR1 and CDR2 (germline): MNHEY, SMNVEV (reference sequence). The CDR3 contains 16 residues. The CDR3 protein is CASSSSPGQGIYEQYF. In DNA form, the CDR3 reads TGTGCCAGCAGTTCCTCCCCGGGACAGGGGATCTACGAGCAGTACTTC.

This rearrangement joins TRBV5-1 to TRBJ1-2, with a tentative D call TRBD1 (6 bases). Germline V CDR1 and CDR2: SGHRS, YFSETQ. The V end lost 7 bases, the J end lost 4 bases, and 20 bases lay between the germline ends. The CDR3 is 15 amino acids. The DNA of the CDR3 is TGCGCCAGCCAGTTGACCGGGGGGCCTTCCTATGGCTACACCTTC. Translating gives CASQLTGGPSYGYTF.

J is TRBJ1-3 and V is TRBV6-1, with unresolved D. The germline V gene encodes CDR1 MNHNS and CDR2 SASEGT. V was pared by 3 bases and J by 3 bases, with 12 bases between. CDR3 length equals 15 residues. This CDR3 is CASSDWSGFGNTIYF. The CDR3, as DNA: TGTGCCAGCAGTGACTGGTCGGGGTTTGGAAACACCATATATTTT.

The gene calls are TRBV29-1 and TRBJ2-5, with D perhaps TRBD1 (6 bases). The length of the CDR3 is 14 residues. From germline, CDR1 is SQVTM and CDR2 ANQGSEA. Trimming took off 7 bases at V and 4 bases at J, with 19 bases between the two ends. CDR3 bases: TGCAGCGCTTTAGGACAGTCAACGGGAGAGACCCAGTACTTC. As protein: CSALGQSTGETQYF.

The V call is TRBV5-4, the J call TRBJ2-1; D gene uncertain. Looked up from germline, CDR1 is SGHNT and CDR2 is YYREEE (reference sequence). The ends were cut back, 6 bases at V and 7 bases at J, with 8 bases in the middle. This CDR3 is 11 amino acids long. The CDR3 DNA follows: TGTGCCAGCACTCTGGGGAATGAGCAGTTCTTC. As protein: CASTLGNEQFF.

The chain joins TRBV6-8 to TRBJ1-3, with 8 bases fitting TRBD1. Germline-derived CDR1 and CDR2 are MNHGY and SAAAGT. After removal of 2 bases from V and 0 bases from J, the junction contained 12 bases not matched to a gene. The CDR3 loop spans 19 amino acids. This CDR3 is CASSYEPGQAINSGNTIYF. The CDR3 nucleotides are TGTGCCAGCAGTTACGAACCGGGACAGGCGATTAACTCTGGAAACACCATATATTTT.